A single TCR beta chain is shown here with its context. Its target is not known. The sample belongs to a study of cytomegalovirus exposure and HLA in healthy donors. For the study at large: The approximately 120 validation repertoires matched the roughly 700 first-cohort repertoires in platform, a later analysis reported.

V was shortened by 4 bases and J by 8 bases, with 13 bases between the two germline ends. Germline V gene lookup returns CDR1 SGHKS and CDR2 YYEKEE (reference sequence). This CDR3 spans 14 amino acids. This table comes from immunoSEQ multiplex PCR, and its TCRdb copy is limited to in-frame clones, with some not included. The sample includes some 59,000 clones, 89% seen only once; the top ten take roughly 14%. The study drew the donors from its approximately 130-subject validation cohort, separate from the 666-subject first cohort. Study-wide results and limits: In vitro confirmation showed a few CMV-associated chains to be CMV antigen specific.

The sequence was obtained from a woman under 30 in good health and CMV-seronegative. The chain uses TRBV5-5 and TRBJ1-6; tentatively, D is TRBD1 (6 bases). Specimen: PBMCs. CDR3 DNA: TGTGCCAGCAGCCCCGGACAGCCCCATTCACCCCTCCACTTT. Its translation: CASSPGQPHSPLHF.